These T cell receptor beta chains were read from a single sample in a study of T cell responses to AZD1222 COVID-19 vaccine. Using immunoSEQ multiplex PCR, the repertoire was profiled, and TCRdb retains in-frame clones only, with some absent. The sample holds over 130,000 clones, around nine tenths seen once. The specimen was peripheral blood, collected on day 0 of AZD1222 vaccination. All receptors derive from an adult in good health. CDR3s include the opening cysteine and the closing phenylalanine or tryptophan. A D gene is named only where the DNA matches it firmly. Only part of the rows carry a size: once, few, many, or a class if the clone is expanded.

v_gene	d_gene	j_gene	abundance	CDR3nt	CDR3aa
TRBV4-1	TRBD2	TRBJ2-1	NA	TGCGCCAGCAGCCAAGACCGACTAGCGATCGGTGAGCAGTTCTTC	CASSQDRLAIGEQFF
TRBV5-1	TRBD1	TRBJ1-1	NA	TGCGCCAGCAGCTGGGACAGGGTGACCACTGAAGCTTTCTTT	CASSWDRVTTEAFF
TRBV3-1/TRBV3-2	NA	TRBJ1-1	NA	TGTGCCAGCAGCCAAGGCGGGCCCAACACTGAAGCTTTCTTT	CASSQGGPNTEAFF
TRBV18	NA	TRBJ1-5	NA	TGTGCCAGCTCACCGGCGGTTTCCCCTAATCAGCCCCAGCATTTT	CASSPAVSPNQPQHF
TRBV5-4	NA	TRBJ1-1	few	TGTGCCAGCAGCTCAGGCCCGGGGCCCCAAGACACTGAAGCTTTCTTT	CASSSGPGPQDTEAFF
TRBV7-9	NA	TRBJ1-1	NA	TGTGCCAGCAGCCCAGACAGCACTGAAGCTTTCTTT	CASSPDSTEAFF
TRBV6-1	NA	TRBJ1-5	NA	TGTGCCAGCAGTGAGACGGTATTGACTCAGCCCCAGCATTTT	CASSETVLTQPQHF
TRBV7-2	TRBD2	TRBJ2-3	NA	TGTGCCAGCAGCCTGACTAGCGGGGTAGATACGCAGTATTTT	CASSLTSGVDTQYF
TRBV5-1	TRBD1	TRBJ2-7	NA	TGCGCCAGCAGCCGGACAGGGGACGAGCAGTACTTC	CASSRTGDEQYF
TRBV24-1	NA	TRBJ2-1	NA	TGTGCCACCAGTGATTTGATAGGGCCCAATGAGCAGTTCTTC	CATSDLIGPNEQFF
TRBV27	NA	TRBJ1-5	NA	TGTGCCAGCCAGGGGAGGGATCAGCCCCAGCATTTT	CASQGRDQPQHF
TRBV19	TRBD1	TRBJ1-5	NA	TGTGCCAGTAGTACCCCGGGACAGGGTAGCAATCAGCCCCAGCATTTT	CASSTPGQGSNQPQHF
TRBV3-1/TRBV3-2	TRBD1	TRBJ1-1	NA	TGTGCCAGCAGCCGACTGACAGGGGGATCTGAAGCTTTCTTT	CASSRLTGGSEAFF
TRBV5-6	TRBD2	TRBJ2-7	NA	TGTGCCAGCAGCCTGGGACTAGCGGGAGGTTCCGAGCAGTACTTC	CASSLGLAGGSEQYF
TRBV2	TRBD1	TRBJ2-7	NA	TGTGCCAGCAGTGATCTCTTAGACCTCGGACAGGGCAGCGAGCAGTACTTC	CASSDLLDLGQGSEQYF
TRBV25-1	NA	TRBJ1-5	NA	TGTGCCAGCAGTGCGTCAGTCAATCAGCCCCAGCATTTT	CASSASVNQPQHF
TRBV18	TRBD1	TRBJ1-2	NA	TGTGCCAGCTCATCGACGGGACAGGGGACGTATGGCTACACCTTC	CASSSTGQGTYGYTF
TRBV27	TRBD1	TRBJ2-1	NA	TGTGCCAGCAGTCGGGGCTCCGGGACAGGGCTTAATGAGCAGTTCTTC	CASSRGSGTGLNEQFF
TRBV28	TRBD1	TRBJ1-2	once	TGTGCCAGCAGTTTGGGGGGACAGGGGTATGGCTACACCTTC	CASSLGGQGYGYTF
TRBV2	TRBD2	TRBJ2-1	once	TGTGCCAGCAATTACAGAGAAGCGGGAGTAGAGCAGTTCTTC	CASNYREAGVEQFF
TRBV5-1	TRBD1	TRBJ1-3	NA	TGCGCCAGCAGCTTGGTGGCAGGGGGGATCTCTGGAAACACCATATATTTT	CASSLVAGGISGNTIYF
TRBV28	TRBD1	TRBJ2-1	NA	TGTGCCACCGGTTCCGGGACAGGCAATGAGCAGTTCTTC	CATGSGTGNEQFF
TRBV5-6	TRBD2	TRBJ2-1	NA	TGTGCCAGCAGCTCGACCGGGGGGGATGAGCAGTTCTTC	CASSSTGGDEQFF
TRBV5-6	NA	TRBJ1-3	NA	TGTGCCAGCGGGATCCGGGGAGGAAACACCATATATTTT	CASGIRGGNTIYF
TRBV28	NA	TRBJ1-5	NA	TGTGCCAGCCGGTTCGGGACAAACAGCAATCAGCCCCAGCATTTT	CASRFGTNSNQPQHF
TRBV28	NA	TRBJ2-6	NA	TGTGCCAGCAGTTCCTTATCCGTCTCTGGGGCCAACGTCCTGACTTTC	CASSSLSVSGANVLTF
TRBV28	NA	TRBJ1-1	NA	TGTGCCAGCAGTGATCCGCGGGGGCTTCTTACTGAAGCTTTCTTT	CASSDPRGLLTEAFF
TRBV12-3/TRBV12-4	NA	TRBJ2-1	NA	TGTGCCAGCAGTTTAGAGACAGAAGAGCAGTTCTTC	CASSLETEEQFF
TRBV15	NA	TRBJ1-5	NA	TGTGCCACCAGCAGAGGGCCCTCAAATCAGCCCCAGCATTTT	CATSRGPSNQPQHF
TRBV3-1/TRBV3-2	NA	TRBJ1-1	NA	TGTGCCAGCAGCTACAAAAGAGGTGGAGGGGCTGAGGCTTTCTTT	CASSYKRGGGAEAFF
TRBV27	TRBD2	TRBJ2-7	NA	TGTGCCAGCAGTTTCGGACTAGCGGGAGGCCCGGACTCCTACGAGCAGTACTTC	CASSFGLAGGPDSYEQYF
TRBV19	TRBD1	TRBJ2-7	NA	TGTGCCAGTAGTATCGGACAGGGGTCCTACGAGCAGTACTTC	CASSIGQGSYEQYF